This T cell receptor (beta chain) was observed in a study of glioma-infiltrating T cells. Study-wide results and limits: CDR3 overlap between tissue and blood was very small. Above-expected tissue-blood divergence occurred in all gliomas, most in low-grade ones.

Trimming shortened V by 2 bases and J by 6 bases, and 8 bases separated the two germline ends. The CDR3 sequence is 13 residues long. There are many counts of this clonotype. Its antigen is not identified. TCR alpha and beta CDR3 regions were amplified from RNA using iRepertoire nested multiplex PCR. One-step reverse transcription and amplification started from around 100-400 ng of tissue mRNA or PBMC total RNA. TCRdb fed the multiplex PCR reads into MiXCR, producing one record per CDR3 protein. The sample has fewer than 90,000 distinct CDR3 sequences, roughly 23% seen once; the top ten hold 6.7%. V gene TRBV12-3 or TRBV12-4 combines with J gene TRBJ1-5, with D unclear. The sample taken for sequencing was glioma tissue, nonneoplastic brain tissue, or PBMCs (not recorded which). The source is a human donor with low-grade glioma or glioblastoma, undergoing nonglioma brain surgery, or in good health (not recorded which). The CDR3 spells CASSLSEGQPQHF. CDR3 nucleotides: TGTGCCAGCAGTTTAAGTGAGGGTCAGCCCCAGCATTTT.